This TCR beta chain was found in a study of beta chain features in type 1 diabetes listed by TCRdb under 2018. For the study in its entirety: Patients and healthy donors did not differ in mean age, gender distribution, total cell number or subset yield. A total of 85 million to 140 million sorted cells were examined across all samples, and a strong correlation was observed between cell number per subset and RNA yield. The study compared the TCRB repertoires of sorted circulating CD4+ T cell subsets in recently diagnosed type 1 diabetes patients with those in matched healthy donors. Regulatory and stem cell-like memory subsets were obtained from only 8 patients and about 8 healthy donors, while naive and central memory subsets were obtained from all 30 or so donors. Overall results and qualifications from the work: Only small numbers of individuals were included in the HLA sub-analyses, which left unresolved whether HLA type had any influence on TCRB rearrangement. Because cDNA was sequenced instead of genomic DNA, activated cells with high expression could be over-represented, although the groups did not differ in activation or CD3 levels. Type 1 diabetes patients showed a moderate but significant shortening of TCRB CDR3 length in all four CD4+ subsets. Naive, central memory and regulatory TCRB repertoires appeared more similar among patients than among healthy donors. PCR might favor shorter templates, but patient and control samples were amplified and corrected together, so any skew would affect both groups equally. At VDJ recombination sites, type 1 diabetes patients had fewer insertions and more deleted nucleotides, which implies abnormalities in thymic rearrangement.

This clone was seen more than once but under ten times. It has no known antigen specificity. Base qualities are not at hand, and no much larger clone is one base apart. All of the isolated RNA was reverse transcribed with the High Capacity cDNA Reverse Transcription Kit, so expressed TCRB transcripts were sequenced. Naive, central memory and regulatory T cell samples underwent deep immunoSEQ sequencing, averaging about 3.57 million total reads per sample. Sorted cells were lysed in RLT buffer and RNA was extracted with DNase-treated RNeasy Micro or Mini kits, depending on cell number. Each cell subset was processed separately to prevent cross-contamination, with patient and healthy donor samples processed together. The immunoSEQ multiplex PCR was used to amplify TCRB sequences from cDNA, generating 87-bp fragments that spanned the CDR3 region. The amplicons were sequenced using the Illumina HiSeq platform. The source study handled its data this way. PCR bias was computationally corrected using synthetic template baselines, reads within Hamming distance 2 were collapsed, and singletons that could not be merged were discarded. By aligning reads against IMGT, V, D and J genes, CDR3 length, and insertions or deletions at six rearrangement sites were assigned. Within each subset, clonotype counts were normalized to sorted cell number, after which true diversity and Gini coefficients were computed with the tcR R package. Repertoire sharing was quantified using the overlap coefficient calculated on TCRB nucleotide sequences. As a proxy for the pre-selection repertoire, out-of-frame TCRB sequences from naive cells were analyzed. TCRdb holds this immuneACCESS table with in-frame rearrangements only. Some clones are missing; in checked studies, unresolved V genes explain under half, and the rest has no known cause. Clone size and V and J calls were adopted from that table, with D and trimming inferred from the DNA. Recorded for this sample are 500,000 to 650,000 clones; around an eighth of them occurred a single time. The top ten clonotypes cover roughly 0.11% of the sample.

From each donor, a single peripheral blood sample of around 120 mL on average was drawn into heparinised tubes. A BD FACSAria II and a panel including CD45RO, CCR7, CD25, CD127, CD95 and CD27 were used to sort naive, central memory, regulatory and stem cell-like memory CD4+ T cells. All sorted populations exceeded 95% purity. PBMCs were isolated right away by Lymphoprep density gradient centrifugation and were stained directly, without culture. So that batch effects would be minimized, each experiment stained and sorted samples in pairs, pairing one healthy donor with one patient. From the cysteine up to the phenylalanine, the CDR3 has a length of 15 residues. Only CDR3 DNA remains: 45 bases, in frame from the first base. The germline V gene provides CDR1 MDHEN and CDR2 SYDVKM. The germline V end is reduced by 6 bases and the J end by 8 bases; junction bases left unmatched: 10.

This TCR was sampled from a young man with type 1 diabetes. The chain is made from TRBV28 and TRBJ2-1; 10 central nucleotides agree with TRBD1. Sequencing input: naive CD4+ T cells from blood. The label giving this sample's cell subset or site can be read as: true naive CD4+ T cells. The CDR3 protein: CASRVGTGVFDEQFF. In nucleotides, the sequence is TGTGCCAGCAGAGTCGGGACAGGGGTATTCGATGAGCAGTTCTTC.